This T cell receptor beta chain was retrieved from a study of T cell clonotyping in hematopoietic cell transplantation. Study-wide results and caveats: Recipient TCR diversity dropped after transplant; expanded clonotypes rose from day 30 to 180.

Regarding time point: recipient sample about 28 days before transplant, after cytoreduction. Profiling relied on immunoSEQ multiplex PCR, and the TCRdb table lists in-frame clones only, not all of them. The table shows about 45,000 clones, with approximately 80% occurring only once. A remark on this clone: The target antigen is unknown.

The length of the CDR3 is 16 residues. V gave up 0 bases and J gave up 1 base; unmatched junction bases: 5. In germline, CDR1 is MNHEY, CDR2 SMNVEV (reference sequence). The specimen was peripheral blood mononuclear cells, collected before stem cell transplant. V is TRBV27 and J is TRBJ2-5; 7 bases are a match to TRBD1. This receptor was taken from a man in his sixties with myelodysplastic syndrome. Some clones in this sample may be carry-over from other donors' samples. CDR3 loop: CASSLSPGTAQETQYF. In DNA, the CDR3 is TGTGCCAGCAGTTTATCCCCCGGGACAGCCCAAGAGACCCAGTACTTC.